The T cell receptor (beta chain) described here comes from a study of T cell clonotyping in hematopoietic cell transplantation. Details on this clone: Its antigen is undetermined.

Points from the study as a whole: CD4 and CD8 repertoire contributions could not be separated without sorting.

Germline V lookup: CDR1 SEHNR, CDR2 FQNEAQ (reference sequence). The CDR3 extends over 17 amino acids. V shed 2 bases, J shed 2 bases, and the junction held 8 bases outside the gene matches. Here immunoSEQ multiplex PCR was the method, and the copy in TCRdb shows in-frame clones only, minus some. This table holds roughly 7,000 clones, about 91% found once. The rearrangement joins TRBV7-9 to TRBJ2-3; 9 nucleotides align to TRBD2. This clonotype originated in a male patient younger than 35 who had an allogeneic stem cell transplant from a related donor, so the T cells may come from the graft donor. Some clones in this sample may be carry-over from other donors' samples. Sequenced material: PBMCs, taken 100 days after allogeneic stem cell transplant. Here the CDR3 reads CASSLKRASGITDTQYF. CDR3 nucleotide sequence: TGTGCCAGCAGCTTAAAAAGAGCTAGCGGGATCACAGATACGCAGTATTTT. Supplemented by reference TRBV7-9 and TRBJ2-3, the full variable domain reads DTGVSQNPRHKITKRGQNVTFRCDPISEHNRLYWYRQTLGQGPEFLTYFQNEAQLEKSRLLSDRFSAERPKGSFSTLEIQRTEQGDSAMYLCASSLKRASGITDTQYFGPGTRLTVL.